A selection of T cell receptor beta chains follows, all from one sample in a study of T-cell reconstitution after alpha-beta-depleted transplantation in children. In TCRdb, the PCR reads were re-called with MiXCR into one record per CDR3 protein. Found here are 600,000 to 700,000 distinct CDR3 sequences, around 13% of them singletons; the top ten hold roughly 0.77%. The source was PBMCs, collected before TCRalphabeta/CD19-depleted stem cell transplant. Source of these receptors: a girl aged 2 to 10 with congenital amegakaryocytic thrombocytopenia, due to receive a stem cell transplant. Both conserved end residues are part of each CDR3.

v_call cdr3_aa
TRBV20-1 CSARPAGQETQYF
TRBV12-3/TRBV12-4 CASSGGSWGYNEQFF
TRBV27 CASNAHNSNYGYTF
TRBV20-1 CSAPRLAGSYEQYF
TRBV5-1 CASSLGQETQYF
TRBV20-1 CSALNTGGEQYF
TRBV11-2 CASSSAILAGRGEQFF
TRBV3-1 CASSQGGTTYNEQFF
TRBV20-1 CSAIDSGTRRETQYF
TRBV29-1 CSVVPVNYGYTF
TRBV6-5 CASSSFGPLIEKLFF